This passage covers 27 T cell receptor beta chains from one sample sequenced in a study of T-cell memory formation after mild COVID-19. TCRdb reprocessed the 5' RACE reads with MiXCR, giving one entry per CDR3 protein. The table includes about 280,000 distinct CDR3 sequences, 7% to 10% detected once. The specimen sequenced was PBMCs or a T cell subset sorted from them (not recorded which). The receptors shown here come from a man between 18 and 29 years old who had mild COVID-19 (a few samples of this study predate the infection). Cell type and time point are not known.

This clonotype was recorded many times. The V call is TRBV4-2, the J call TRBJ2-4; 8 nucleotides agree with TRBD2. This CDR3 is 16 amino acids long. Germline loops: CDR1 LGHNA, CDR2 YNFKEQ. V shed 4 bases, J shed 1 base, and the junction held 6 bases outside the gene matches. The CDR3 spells CASSLGSGGAKNIQYF. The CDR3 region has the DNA TGTGCCAGCAGCCTTGGGAGCGGGGGTGCCAAAAACATTCAGTACTTC.

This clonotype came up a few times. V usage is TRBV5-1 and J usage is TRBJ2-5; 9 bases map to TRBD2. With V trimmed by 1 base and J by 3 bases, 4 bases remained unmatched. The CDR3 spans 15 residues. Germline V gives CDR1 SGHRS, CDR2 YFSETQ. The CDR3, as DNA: TGCGCCAGCAGCTTGTTGCGGGGGGGCGAAGAGACCCAGTACTTC. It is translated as CASSLLRGGEETQYF.

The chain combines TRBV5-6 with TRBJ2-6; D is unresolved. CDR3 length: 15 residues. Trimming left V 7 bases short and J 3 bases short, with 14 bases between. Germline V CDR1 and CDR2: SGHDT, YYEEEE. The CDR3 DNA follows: TGTGCCAGCTACTATCTTGGTGGTGGGGCCAACGTCCTGACTTTC. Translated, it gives CASYYLGGGANVLTF.

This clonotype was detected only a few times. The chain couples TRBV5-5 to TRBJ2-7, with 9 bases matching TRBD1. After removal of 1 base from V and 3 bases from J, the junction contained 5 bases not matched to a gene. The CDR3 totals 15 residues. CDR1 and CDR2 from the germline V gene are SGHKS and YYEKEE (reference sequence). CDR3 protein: CASSLLGQGGYEQYV. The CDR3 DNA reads TGTGCCAGCAGCTTGTTGGGACAGGGAGGCTACGAGCAGTACGTC.

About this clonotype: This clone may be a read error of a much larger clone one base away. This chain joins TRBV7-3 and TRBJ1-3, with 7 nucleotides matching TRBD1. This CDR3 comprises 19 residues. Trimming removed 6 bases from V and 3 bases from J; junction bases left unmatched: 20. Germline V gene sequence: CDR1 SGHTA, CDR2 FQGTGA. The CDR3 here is CASSNKMRTGSLLGNTIYF. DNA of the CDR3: TGTGCCAGCAGTAATAAGATGAGGACAGGTAGTCTCCTTGGAAACACCATATATTTT.

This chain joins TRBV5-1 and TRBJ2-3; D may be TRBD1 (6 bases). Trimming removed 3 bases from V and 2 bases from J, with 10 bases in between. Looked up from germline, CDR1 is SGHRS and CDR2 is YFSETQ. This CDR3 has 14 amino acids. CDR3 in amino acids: CASSSRQDTDTQYF. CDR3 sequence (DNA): TGCGCCAGCAGCTCTAGACAGGACACAGATACGCAGTATTTT.

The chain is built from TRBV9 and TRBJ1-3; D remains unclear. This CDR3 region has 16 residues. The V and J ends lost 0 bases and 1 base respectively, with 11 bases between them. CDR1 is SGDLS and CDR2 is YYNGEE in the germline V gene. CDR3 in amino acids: CASSVGPPPSGNTIYF. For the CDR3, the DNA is TGTGCCAGCAGCGTAGGTCCTCCGCCATCTGGAAACACCATATATTTT.

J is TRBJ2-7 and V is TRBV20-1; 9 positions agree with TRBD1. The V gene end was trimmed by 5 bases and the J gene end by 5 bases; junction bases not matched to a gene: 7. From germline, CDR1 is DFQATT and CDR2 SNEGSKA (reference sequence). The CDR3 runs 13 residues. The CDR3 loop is CSAADRGWDEQYF. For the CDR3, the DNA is TGCAGTGCTGCCGACAGGGGGTGGGACGAGCAGTACTTC.

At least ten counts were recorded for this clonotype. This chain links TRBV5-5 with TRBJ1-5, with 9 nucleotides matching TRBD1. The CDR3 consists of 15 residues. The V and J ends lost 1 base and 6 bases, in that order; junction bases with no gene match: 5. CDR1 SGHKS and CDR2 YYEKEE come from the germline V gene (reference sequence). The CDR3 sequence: CASSLRDRGFQPQHF. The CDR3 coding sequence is TGTGCCAGCAGCTTGAGAGACAGGGGGTTTCAGCCCCAGCATTTT.

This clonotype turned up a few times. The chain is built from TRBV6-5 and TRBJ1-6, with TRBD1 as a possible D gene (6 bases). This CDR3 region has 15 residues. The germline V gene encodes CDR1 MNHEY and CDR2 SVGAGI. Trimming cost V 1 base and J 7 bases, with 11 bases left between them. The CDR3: CASSYFGTPNSPLHF. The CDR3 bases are TGTGCCAGCAGTTACTTCGGGACACCCAATTCACCCCTCCACTTT.

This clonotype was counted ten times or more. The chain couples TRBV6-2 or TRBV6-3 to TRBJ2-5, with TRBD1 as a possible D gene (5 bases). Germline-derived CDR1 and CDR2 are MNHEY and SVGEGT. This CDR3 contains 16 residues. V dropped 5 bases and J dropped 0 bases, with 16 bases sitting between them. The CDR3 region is CASSPRQGADQETQYF. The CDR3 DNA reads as TGTGCCAGCAGTCCCCGGCAGGGTGCGGACCAAGAGACCCAGTACTTC.

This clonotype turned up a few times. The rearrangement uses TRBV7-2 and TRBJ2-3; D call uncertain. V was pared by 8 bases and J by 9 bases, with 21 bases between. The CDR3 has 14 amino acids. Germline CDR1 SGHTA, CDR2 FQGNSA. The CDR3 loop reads CASSPDRAVDTQYF. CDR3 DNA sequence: TGTGCCAGCTCCCCGGACCGGGCGGTCGACACGCAGTATTTT. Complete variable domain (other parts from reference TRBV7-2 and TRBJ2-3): GAGVSQSPSNKVTEKGKDVELRCDPISGHTALYWYRQSLGQGLEFLIYFQGNSAPDKSGLPSDRFSAERTGGSVSTLTIQRTQQEDSAVYLCASSPDRAVDTQYFGPGTRLTVL.

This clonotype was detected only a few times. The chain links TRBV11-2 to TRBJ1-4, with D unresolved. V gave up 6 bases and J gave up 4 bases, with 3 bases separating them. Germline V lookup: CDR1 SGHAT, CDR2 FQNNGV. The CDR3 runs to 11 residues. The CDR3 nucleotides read TGTGCCAGCAGAGATAATGAAAAACTGTTTTTT. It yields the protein CASRDNEKLFF.

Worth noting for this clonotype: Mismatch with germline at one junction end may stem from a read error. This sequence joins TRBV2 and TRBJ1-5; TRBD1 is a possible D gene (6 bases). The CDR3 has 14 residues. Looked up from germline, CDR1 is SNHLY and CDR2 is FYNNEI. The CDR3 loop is CASREGTRNQPQHF. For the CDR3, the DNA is TGTGCCAGCAGGGAAGGGACACGGAATCAGCCCCAGCATTTT.

CDR3 loop: CASSGNRAADTQYF. CDR3 DNA sequence: TGCGCCAGCAGCGGAAACAGGGCGGCAGATACGCAGTATTTT. The genes are TRBV5-1 and TRBJ2-3; tentative D call: TRBD1 (6 bases). Germline V gene sequence: CDR1 SGHRS, CDR2 YFSETQ. Trimming stripped 4 bases from V and 4 bases from J, with 13 bases between. CDR3 size: 14 residues. Combining the CDR3 with reference TRBV5-1 and TRBJ2-3 gives the whole variable domain KAGVTQTPRYLIKTRGQQVTLSCSPISGHRSVSWYQQTPGQGLQFLFEYFSETQRNKGNFPGRFSGRQFSNSRSEMNVSTLELGDSALYLCASSGNRAADTQYFGPGTRLTVL.

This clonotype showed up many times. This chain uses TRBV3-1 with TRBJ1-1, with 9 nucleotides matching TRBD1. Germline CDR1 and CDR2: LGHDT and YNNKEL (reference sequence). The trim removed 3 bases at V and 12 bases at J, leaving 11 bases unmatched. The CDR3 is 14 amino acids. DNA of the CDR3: TGTGCCAGCAGCCAGGGATCGGGACAGGGAGGAACTTTCTTT. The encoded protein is CASSQGSGQGGTFF.

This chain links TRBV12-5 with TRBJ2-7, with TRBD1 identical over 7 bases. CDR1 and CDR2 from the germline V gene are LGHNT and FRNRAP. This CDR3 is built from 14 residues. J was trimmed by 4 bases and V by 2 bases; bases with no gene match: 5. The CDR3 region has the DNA TGTGCTAGTGGTTTGTCGGGACAGATTTACGAGCAGTACTTC. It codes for CASGLSGQIYEQYF.

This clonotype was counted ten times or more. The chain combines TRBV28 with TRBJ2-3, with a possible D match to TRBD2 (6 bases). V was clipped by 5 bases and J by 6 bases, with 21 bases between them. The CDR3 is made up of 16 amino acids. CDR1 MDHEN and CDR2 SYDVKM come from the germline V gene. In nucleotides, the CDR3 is TGTGCCAGCAGTACCGCATGGGGACTCACATCTGATACGCAGTATTTT. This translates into CASSTAWGLTSDTQYF.

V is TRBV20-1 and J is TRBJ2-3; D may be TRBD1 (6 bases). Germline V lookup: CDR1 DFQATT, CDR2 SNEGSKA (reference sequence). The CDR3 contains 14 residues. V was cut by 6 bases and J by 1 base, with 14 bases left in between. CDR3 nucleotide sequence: TGCAGTGCGGTTAGGGACATCGGCACAGATACGCAGTATTTT. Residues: CSAVRDIGTDTQYF.

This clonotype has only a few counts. The CDR3 bases are TGTGCCAGCAGCTTAGCATTTACGGGGGAGACTGAAGCTTTCTTT. It translates to CASSLAFTGETEAFF. V gene TRBV7-9 combines with J gene TRBJ1-1, with D perhaps TRBD1 (5 bases). V lost 0 bases and J lost 5, with 13 bases in between. CDR3 size: 15 residues. Germline CDR1 and CDR2: SEHNR and FQNEAQ (reference sequence).

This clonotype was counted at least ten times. This chain's CDR3 is CASEAGGLYGYTF. For the CDR3, the DNA is TGTGCCAGCGAGGCCGGGGGGCTCTATGGCTACACCTTC. The chain joins TRBV7-2 to TRBJ1-2, with D possibly being TRBD1 (6 bases). The CDR3 is 13 amino acids. Per the germline V gene, CDR1 is SGHTA and CDR2 is FQGNSA. Between the trimmed V and J ends, which lost 8 bases and 4 bases, there was a span of 14 bases.

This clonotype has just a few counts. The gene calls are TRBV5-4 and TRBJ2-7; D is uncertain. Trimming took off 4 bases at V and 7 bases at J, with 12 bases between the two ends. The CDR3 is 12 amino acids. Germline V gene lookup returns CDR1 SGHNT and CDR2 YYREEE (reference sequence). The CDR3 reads CASSRSLGEQYV. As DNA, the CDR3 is TGTGCCAGCAGCCGGTCGCTGGGGGAGCAGTACGTC.

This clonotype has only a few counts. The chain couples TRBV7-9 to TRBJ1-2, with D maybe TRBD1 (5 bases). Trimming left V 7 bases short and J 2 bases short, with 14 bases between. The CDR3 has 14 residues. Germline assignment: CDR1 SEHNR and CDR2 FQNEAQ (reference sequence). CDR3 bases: TGTGCCAGCACCGCCGACAGATTCAACTATGGCTACACCTTC. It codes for CASTADRFNYGYTF.

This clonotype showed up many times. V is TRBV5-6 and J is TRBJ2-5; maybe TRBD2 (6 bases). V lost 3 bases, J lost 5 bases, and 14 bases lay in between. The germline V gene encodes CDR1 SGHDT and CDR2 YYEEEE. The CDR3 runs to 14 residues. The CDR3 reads CASSSVVAGETQYF. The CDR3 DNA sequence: TGTGCCAGCAGCTCCGTCGTTGCGGGGGAGACCCAGTACTTC.

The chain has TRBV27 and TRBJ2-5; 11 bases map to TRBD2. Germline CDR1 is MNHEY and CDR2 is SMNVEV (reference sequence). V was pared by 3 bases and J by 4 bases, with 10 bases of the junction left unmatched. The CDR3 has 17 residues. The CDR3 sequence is CASSFLAGGIALETQYF. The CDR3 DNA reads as TGTGCCAGCAGTTTCCTAGCGGGGGGAATTGCTCTAGAGACCCAGTACTTC.

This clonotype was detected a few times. CDR3 sequence: CSARDLPRDSSYNEQFF. As DNA, the CDR3 is TGCAGTGCTAGAGACTTACCCCGGGACTCGTCCTACAATGAGCAGTTCTTC. V gene TRBV20-1 combines with J gene TRBJ2-1, with D possibly being TRBD2 (6 bases). CDR3 length: 17 amino acids. Looked up from germline, CDR1 is DFQATT and CDR2 is SNEGSKA (reference sequence). The V gene lost 0 bases and the J gene lost 1 base, with 16 bases spanning the gap.

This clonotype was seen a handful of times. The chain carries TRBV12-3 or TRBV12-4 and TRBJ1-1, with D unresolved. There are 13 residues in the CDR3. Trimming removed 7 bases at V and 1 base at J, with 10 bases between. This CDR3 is CASTPRGNTEAFF. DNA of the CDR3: TGTGCCAGCACCCCACGGGGGAACACTGAAGCTTTCTTT.